This is a list of T cell receptor beta chains from one sample in a study of T cell repertoires in cytomegalovirus infection. Using its own MiXCR run on the reads, TCRdb lists one record per CDR3 protein. Here the sample spans a few hundred thousand distinct CDR3 sequences, around 40% being singletons. No antigen has been identified for these receptors. Source: cultured PBMCs, taken from culture after CMV antigen stimulation. These receptors were taken from a human donor in good health (CMV status not recorded). Some clones in this sample may be carry-over from other donors' samples. CDR3s include the opening cysteine and the closing phenylalanine or tryptophan. D genes are given only for firm matches. Not all rows give a size; the values are once, few, many and, for expanded clones, a class.

V gene,clone size,J gene,D gene,CDR3 protein,CDR3 DNA
TRBV7-9,few,TRBJ1-2,NA,CASSLAPGGGGYTF,TGTGCCAGCAGCTTAGCCCCCGGGGGAGGTGGCTACACCTTC
TRBV20-1,NA,TRBJ1-1,NA,CSASRPGDTEAFF,TGCAGTGCCTCCCGCCCAGGGGACACTGAAGCTTTCTTT
TRBV20-1,NA,TRBJ1-1,NA,CKSRGSLNTEAFF,TGCAAGTCGAGGGGATCACTGAACACTGAAGCTTTCTTT
TRBV7-2,many,TRBJ1-2,NA,CASSPGRSGWGYTF,TGTGCCAGCAGCCCCGGACGGAGTGGTTGGGGCTACACCTTC
TRBV7-2,few,TRBJ1-5,NA,CASSLGGRGISKDQPQHF,TGTGCCAGCAGCTTAGGGGGCCGGGGTATTAGTAAGGATCAGCCCCAGCATTTT
TRBV20-1,NA,TRBJ2-2,TRBD2,CSALAGERTGELFF,TGCAGTGCTTTAGCGGGAGAGAGAACCGGGGAGCTGTTTTTT
TRBV7-6,NA,TRBJ2-7,NA,CASSSLTATTYEQYF,TGTGCCAGCAGCTCCCTGACAGCAACAACCTACGAGCAGTACTTC
TRBV6-1,few,TRBJ1-1,NA,CASSGGGEAFF,TGTGCCAGCAGTGGGGGGGGTGAAGCTTTCTTT
TRBV19,NA,TRBJ2-3,NA,CASSNADTQYF,TGTGCCAGCTCCAACGCAGATACGCAGTATTTT
TRBV15,NA,TRBJ1-5,NA,CATSRSQRGSYQPQHF,TGTGCCACCAGCAGATCCCAGAGGGGGAGTTATCAGCCCCAGCATTTT
TRBV6-2/TRBV6-3,NA,TRBJ2-1,NA,CASSSRLPNEQFF,TGTGCCAGCAGCTCCCGACTCCCCAATGAGCAGTTCTTC
TRBV12-3/TRBV12-4,few,TRBJ1-5,NA,CASAIVDGTSNQPQHF,TGTGCCAGCGCAATAGTGGACGGTACTAGCAATCAGCCCCAGCATTTT
TRBV5-5,NA,TRBJ1-2,NA,CASSLPSLPHDYTF,TGTGCCAGCAGCTTGCCAAGCCTACCCCACGACTACACCTTC
TRBV5-8,NA,TRBJ2-7,NA,CASSLSDAGEQYF,TGTGCCAGCAGCTTGAGTGACGCTGGCGAGCAGTACTTC
TRBV12-3/TRBV12-4,NA,TRBJ2-7,TRBD2,CASSQTSGDYSSYEQYF,TGTGCCAGCAGTCAGACTAGCGGGGATTACAGCTCCTACGAGCAGTACTTC
TRBV2,few,TRBJ2-7,NA,CASSEEELAYEQYF,TGTGCCAGCAGTGAAGAGGAGCTAGCCTACGAGCAGTACTTC
TRBV18,NA,TRBJ2-1,NA,CASSPVLDSHIYNEQFF,TGTGCCAGCTCACCAGTCCTAGACTCCCATATTTACAATGAGCAGTTCTTC
TRBV7-2,NA,TRBJ1-2,NA,CASSLNMFYGYTF,TGTGCCAGCAGCTTGAACATGTTCTATGGCTACACCTTC
TRBV6-2/TRBV6-3,NA,TRBJ2-1,TRBD1,CASSGTAPYNEQFF,TGTGCCAGCAGCGGGACAGCGCCCTACAATGAGCAGTTCTTC
TRBV5-1,few,TRBJ1-6,TRBD1,CASSFGQGSDNSPLHF,TGCGCCAGCAGCTTCGGACAGGGCTCCGACAATTCACCCCTCCACTTT
TRBV10-3,NA,TRBJ1-4,NA,CAVAGQANEKLFF,TGTGCCGTGGCCGGACAAGCTAATGAAAAACTGTTTTTT
TRBV18,few,TRBJ1-4,NA,CASSLYIGEANEKLFF,TGTGCCAGCTCCCTCTACATTGGGGAAGCGAATGAAAAACTGTTTTTT